The rows below give T cell receptor beta chains drawn from one sample of a study of blood T cell repertoires in COVID-19. The repertoire was sequenced with immunoSEQ multiplex PCR; TCRdb's copy has only in-frame clones and lacks some. The sample records under 550,000 clones, approximately 90% being singletons. The sample comprised peripheral blood. The receptors shown here come from a man aged 18 to 29 with COVID-19, enrolled during active disease. The CDR3 runs from the conserved cysteine through the conserved F or W. Fields, in order: V gene, J gene, clone size, D gene, CDR3 protein, CDR3 DNA. The D gene is left open where the match is weak. Expanded clones are given a class, and other clones once, few, many or no size at all.

v_call: TRBV2
j_call: TRBJ2-7
clone_size: .
d_call: TRBD1
cdr3_aa: CASSPGQGSYEQYF
cdr3_nt: TGTGCCAGCAGCCCCGGACAGGGCTCCTACGAGCAGTACTTC

v_call: TRBV5-1
j_call: TRBJ2-3
clone_size: .
d_call: TRBD1
cdr3_aa: CASSSRDTRGDTQYF
cdr3_nt: TGCGCCAGCAGCTCTCGGGACACCAGGGGGGATACGCAGTATTTT

v_call: TRBV21-1
j_call: TRBJ2-6
clone_size: once
d_call: .
cdr3_aa: CASTLRRSGANVLTF
cdr3_nt: TGTGCCAGCACCCTCCGACGGAGTGGGGCCAACGTCCTGACTTTC

v_call: TRBV10-1
j_call: TRBJ2-1
clone_size: .
d_call: TRBD2
cdr3_aa: CARTASGVWNEQFF
cdr3_nt: TGCGCCAGAACTGCTAGCGGGGTATGGAATGAGCAGTTCTTC

v_call: TRBV7-9
j_call: TRBJ2-5
clone_size: .
d_call: .
cdr3_aa: CASRFDRETQYF
cdr3_nt: TGTGCCAGCAGGTTCGACAGGGAGACCCAGTACTTC

v_call: TRBV5-4
j_call: TRBJ1-2
clone_size: .
d_call: TRBD1
cdr3_aa: CASSQGQGRYGYTF
cdr3_nt: TGTGCCAGCAGCCAGGGACAGGGAAGGTATGGCTACACCTTC

v_call: TRBV9
j_call: TRBJ1-4
clone_size: .
d_call: TRBD1
cdr3_aa: CASSPYDREDEKLFF
cdr3_nt: TGTGCCAGCAGCCCATACGACAGGGAAGATGAAAAACTGTTTTTT

v_call: TRBV10-3
j_call: TRBJ2-7
clone_size: once
d_call: .
cdr3_aa: CAIRAGQRYEQYF
cdr3_nt: TGTGCCATAAGGGCCGGACAACGCTACGAGCAGTACTTC

v_call: TRBV4-2
j_call: TRBJ1-6
clone_size: .
d_call: .
cdr3_aa: CASSQDRGRDSPLHF
cdr3_nt: TGTGCCAGCAGCCAAGATCGGGGGAGGGACTCACCCCTCCACTTT

v_call: TRBV5-8
j_call: TRBJ1-1
clone_size: .
d_call: .
cdr3_aa: CASTLRRATNTEAFF
cdr3_nt: TGTGCCAGCACTCTGAGGAGGGCGACGAACACTGAAGCTTTCTTT

v_call: TRBV30
j_call: TRBJ2-7
clone_size: .
d_call: .
cdr3_aa: CAWSDGRGEQYF
cdr3_nt: TGTGCCTGGAGTGACGGGCGAGGGGAGCAGTACTTC

v_call: TRBV5-4
j_call: TRBJ2-4
clone_size: .
d_call: .
cdr3_aa: CASSIPTGAKNIQYF
cdr3_nt: TGTGCCAGCAGCATACCAACAGGGGCCAAAAACATTCAGTACTTC

v_call: TRBV19
j_call: TRBJ2-2
clone_size: .
d_call: .
cdr3_aa: CASSIVRGAPGELFF
cdr3_nt: TGTGCCAGTAGTATAGTCAGGGGAGCGCCCGGGGAGCTGTTTTTT

v_call: TRBV27
j_call: TRBJ2-3
clone_size: .
d_call: TRBD2
cdr3_aa: CASSRAGGDTDTQYF
cdr3_nt: TGTGCCAGCAGTAGAGCGGGAGGGGACACAGATACGCAGTATTTT

v_call: TRBV4-1
j_call: TRBJ2-1
clone_size: once
d_call: .
cdr3_aa: CASSQAGQLLDEQFF
cdr3_nt: TGCGCCAGCAGCCAGGCGGGACAGTTGCTCGATGAGCAGTTCTTC

v_call: TRBV5-3
j_call: TRBJ2-3
clone_size: .
d_call: TRBD1
cdr3_aa: CARSRRQGRTDTQYF
cdr3_nt: TGTGCCAGAAGCAGAAGACAGGGAAGGACAGATACGCAGTATTTT

v_call: TRBV24-1
j_call: TRBJ2-1
clone_size: once
d_call: TRBD1
cdr3_aa: CATSDHRQGNEQFF
cdr3_nt: TGTGCCACCAGTGATCACAGACAGGGTAATGAGCAGTTCTTC

v_call: TRBV7-2
j_call: TRBJ2-5
clone_size: .
d_call: TRBD2
cdr3_aa: CASATGGEETQYF
cdr3_nt: TGTGCCAGCGCTACGGGGGGGGAAGAGACCCAGTACTTC

v_call: TRBV2
j_call: TRBJ2-7
clone_size: few
d_call: .
cdr3_aa: CASSADRSYEQYF
cdr3_nt: TGTGCCAGCAGTGCGGACAGATCCTACGAGCAGTACTTC

v_call: TRBV27
j_call: TRBJ1-5
clone_size: .
d_call: TRBD1
cdr3_aa: CASSAARTGGGQPQHF
cdr3_nt: TGTGCCAGCAGTGCAGCCAGGACAGGGGGTGGTCAGCCCCAGCATTTT

v_call: TRBV13
j_call: TRBJ2-7
clone_size: .
d_call: TRBD2
cdr3_aa: CASSSRGQGAGGTSPYEQYF
cdr3_nt: TGTGCCAGCAGCTCCCGGGGGCAGGGAGCGGGGGGGACCTCACCCTACGAGCAGTACTTC

v_call: TRBV9
j_call: TRBJ1-1
clone_size: .
d_call: .
cdr3_aa: CASSVDLMTTEAFF
cdr3_nt: TGTGCCAGCAGCGTAGACCTAATGACTACTGAAGCTTTCTTT